This TCR beta chain is drawn from a study of identical twins. TCRdb called the 5' RACE reads again in MiXCR, with one record for every CDR3 protein. The sample consists of around 530,000 distinct CDR3 sequences, 12% to 15% of them appearing once. V lost 3 bases and J 0 bases, leaving 11 bases between the germline ends. From germline, CDR1 is SEHNR and CDR2 FQNEAQ (reference sequence). The CDR3 consists of 15 residues. The same sample was also studied in work on yellow fever vaccine responses in identical twins.

The TCR originated in a woman aged 18-30 years in good health. The chain is built from TRBV7-9 and TRBJ1-2; D perhaps matches TRBD1 (6 bases). The source material was CD4+ T cells sorted from blood. This chain's CDR3 is CASSFGGDTNYGYTF. The CDR3 DNA is TGTGCCAGCAGCTTCGGCGGGGACACTAACTATGGCTACACCTTC.